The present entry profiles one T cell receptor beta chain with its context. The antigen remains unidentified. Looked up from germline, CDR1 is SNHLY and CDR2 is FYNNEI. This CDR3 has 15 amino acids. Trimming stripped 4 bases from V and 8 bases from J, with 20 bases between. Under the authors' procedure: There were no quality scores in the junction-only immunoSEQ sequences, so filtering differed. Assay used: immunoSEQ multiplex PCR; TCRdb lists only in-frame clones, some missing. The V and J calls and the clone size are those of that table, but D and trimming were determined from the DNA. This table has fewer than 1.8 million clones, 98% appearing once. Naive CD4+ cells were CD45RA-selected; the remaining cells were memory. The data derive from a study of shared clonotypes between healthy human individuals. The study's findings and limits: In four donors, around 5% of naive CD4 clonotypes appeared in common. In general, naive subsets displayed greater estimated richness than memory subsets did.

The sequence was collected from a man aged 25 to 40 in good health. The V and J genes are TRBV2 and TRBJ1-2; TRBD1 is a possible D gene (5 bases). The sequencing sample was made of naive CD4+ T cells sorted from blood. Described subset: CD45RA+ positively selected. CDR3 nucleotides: TGTGCCAGCAGTGCCCACAGGTCGGCTCTTGACGGCTACACCTTC. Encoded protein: CASSAHRSALDGYTF.